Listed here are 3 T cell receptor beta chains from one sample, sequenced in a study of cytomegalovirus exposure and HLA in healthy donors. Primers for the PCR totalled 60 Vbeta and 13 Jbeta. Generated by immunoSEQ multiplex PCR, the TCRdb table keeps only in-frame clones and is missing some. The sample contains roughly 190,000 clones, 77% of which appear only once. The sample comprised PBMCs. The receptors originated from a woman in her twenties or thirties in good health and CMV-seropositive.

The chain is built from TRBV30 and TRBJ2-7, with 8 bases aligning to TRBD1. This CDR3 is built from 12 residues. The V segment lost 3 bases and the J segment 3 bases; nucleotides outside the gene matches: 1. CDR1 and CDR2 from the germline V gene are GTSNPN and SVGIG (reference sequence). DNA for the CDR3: TGTGCCTGGAGAGGGACAGGCTACGAGCAGTACTTC. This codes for CAWRGTGYEQYF.

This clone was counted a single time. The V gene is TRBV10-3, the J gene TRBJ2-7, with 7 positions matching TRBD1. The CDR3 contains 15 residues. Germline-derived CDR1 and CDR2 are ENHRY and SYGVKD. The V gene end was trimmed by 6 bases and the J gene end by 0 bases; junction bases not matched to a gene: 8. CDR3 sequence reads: CAISDPQGSSYEQYF. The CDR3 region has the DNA TGTGCCATCAGCGACCCACAGGGGAGCTCCTACGAGCAGTACTTC.

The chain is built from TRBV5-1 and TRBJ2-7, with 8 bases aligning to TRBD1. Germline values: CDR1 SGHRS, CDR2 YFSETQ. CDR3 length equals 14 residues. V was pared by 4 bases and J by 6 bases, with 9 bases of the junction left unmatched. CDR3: CASSTGTGLLEQYF. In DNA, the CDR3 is TGCGCCAGCAGCACCGGGACAGGCCTTCTCGAGCAGTACTTC.